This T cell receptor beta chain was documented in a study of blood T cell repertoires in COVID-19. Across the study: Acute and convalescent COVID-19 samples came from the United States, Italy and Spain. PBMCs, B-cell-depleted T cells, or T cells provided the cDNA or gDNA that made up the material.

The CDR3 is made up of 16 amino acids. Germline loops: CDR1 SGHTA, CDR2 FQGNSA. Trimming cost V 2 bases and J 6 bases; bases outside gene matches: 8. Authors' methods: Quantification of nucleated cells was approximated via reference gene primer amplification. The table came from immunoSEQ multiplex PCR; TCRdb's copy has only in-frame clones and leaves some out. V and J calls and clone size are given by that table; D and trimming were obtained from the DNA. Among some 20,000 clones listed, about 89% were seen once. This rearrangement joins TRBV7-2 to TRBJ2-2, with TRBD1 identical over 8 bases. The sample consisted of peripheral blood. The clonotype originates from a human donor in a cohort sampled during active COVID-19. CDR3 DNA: TGTGCCAGCAGCTTACGCCAGGGGGCGGGTCCCGGGGAGCTGTTTTTT. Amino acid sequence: CASSLRQGAGPGELFF.